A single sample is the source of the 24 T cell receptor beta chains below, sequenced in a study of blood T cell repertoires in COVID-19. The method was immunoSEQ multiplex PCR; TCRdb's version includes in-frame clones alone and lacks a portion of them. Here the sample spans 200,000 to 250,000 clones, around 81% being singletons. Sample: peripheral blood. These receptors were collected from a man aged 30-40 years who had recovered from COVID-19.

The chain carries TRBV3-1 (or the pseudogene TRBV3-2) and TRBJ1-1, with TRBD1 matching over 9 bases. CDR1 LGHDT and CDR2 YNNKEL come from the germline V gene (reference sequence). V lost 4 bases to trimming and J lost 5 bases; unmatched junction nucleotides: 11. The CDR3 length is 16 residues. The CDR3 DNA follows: TGTGCCAGCAGCCCTCATTATAAGGACAGGGGTACTGAAGCTTTCTTT. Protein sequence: CASSPHYKDRGTEAFF.

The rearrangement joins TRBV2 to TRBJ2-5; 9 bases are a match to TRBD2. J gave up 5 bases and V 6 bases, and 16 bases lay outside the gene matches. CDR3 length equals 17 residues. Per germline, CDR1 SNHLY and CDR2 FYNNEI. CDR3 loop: CASSLLRGGDLGETQYF. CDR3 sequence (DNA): TGTGCCAGCAGCCTTTTGCGGGGGGGCGACTTAGGGGAGACCCAGTACTTC.

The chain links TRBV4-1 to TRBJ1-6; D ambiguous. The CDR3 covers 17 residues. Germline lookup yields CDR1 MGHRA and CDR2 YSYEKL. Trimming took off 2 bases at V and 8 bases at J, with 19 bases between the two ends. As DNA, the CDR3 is TGCGCCAGCAGCCAAACGCGGGTGGCAGGAGAATATTCACCCCTCCACTTT. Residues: CASSQTRVAGEYSPLHF.

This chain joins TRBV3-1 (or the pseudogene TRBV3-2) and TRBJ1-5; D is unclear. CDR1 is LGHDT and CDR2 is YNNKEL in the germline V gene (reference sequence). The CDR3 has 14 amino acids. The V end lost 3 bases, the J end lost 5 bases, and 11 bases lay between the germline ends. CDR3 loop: CASSQSPQDQPQHF. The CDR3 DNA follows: TGTGCCAGCAGCCAGTCTCCTCAGGATCAGCCCCAGCATTTT.

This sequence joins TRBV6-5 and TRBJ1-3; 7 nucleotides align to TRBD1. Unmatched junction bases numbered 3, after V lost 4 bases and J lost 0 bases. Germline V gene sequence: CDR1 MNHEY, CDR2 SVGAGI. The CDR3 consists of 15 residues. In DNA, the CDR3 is TGTGCCAGCAGTTCAAGGACAGGCTCTGGAAACACCATATATTTT. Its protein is CASSSRTGSGNTIYF.

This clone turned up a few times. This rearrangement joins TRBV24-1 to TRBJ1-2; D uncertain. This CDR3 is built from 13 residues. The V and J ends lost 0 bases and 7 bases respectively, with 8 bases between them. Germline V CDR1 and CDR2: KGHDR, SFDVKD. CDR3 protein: CATSDLPFRGYTF. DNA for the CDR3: TGTGCCACCAGTGATTTGCCGTTTCGTGGCTACACCTTC.

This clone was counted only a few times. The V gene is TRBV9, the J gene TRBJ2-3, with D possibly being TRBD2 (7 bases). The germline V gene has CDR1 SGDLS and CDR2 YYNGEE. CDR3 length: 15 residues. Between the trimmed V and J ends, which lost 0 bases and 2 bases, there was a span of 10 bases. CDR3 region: CASSVAGGHTDTQYF. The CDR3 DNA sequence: TGTGCCAGCAGCGTAGCCGGGGGGCACACAGATACGCAGTATTTT.

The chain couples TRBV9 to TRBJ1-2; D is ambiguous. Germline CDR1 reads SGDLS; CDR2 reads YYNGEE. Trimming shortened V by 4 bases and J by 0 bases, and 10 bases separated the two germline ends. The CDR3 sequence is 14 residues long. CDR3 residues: CASSPARANYGYTF. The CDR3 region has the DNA TGTGCCAGCAGCCCCGCCCGCGCTAACTATGGCTACACCTTC. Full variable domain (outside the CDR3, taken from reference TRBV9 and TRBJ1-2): DSGVTQTPKHLITATGQRVTLRCSPRSGDLSVYWYQQSLDQGLQFLIQYYNGEERAKGNILERFSAQQFPDLHSELNLSSLELGDSALYFCASSPARANYGYTFGSGTRLTVV.

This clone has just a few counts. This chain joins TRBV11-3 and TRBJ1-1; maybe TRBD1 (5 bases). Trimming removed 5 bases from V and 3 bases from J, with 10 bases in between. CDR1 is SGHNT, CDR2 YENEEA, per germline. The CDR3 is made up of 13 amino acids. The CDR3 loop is CASSAQGDTEAFF. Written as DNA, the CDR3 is TGTGCCAGCAGCGCCCAAGGGGACACTGAAGCTTTCTTT.

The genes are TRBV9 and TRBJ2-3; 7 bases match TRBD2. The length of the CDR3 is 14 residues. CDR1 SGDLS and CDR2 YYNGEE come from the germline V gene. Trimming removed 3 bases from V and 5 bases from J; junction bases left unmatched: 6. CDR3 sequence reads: CASSAAGRGDTQYF. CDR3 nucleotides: TGTGCCAGCAGCGCCGCGGGGAGGGGAGATACGCAGTATTTT.

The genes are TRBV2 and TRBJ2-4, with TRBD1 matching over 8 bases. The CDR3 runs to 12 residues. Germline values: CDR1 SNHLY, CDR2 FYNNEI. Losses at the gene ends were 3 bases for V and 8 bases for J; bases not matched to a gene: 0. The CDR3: CASSEDRDIQYF. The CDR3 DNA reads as TGTGCCAGCAGTGAGGACAGGGACATTCAGTACTTC.

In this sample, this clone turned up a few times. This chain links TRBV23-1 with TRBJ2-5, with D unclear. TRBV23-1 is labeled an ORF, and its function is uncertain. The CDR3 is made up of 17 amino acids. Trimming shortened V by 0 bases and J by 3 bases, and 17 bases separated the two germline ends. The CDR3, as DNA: TGCGCCAGCAGTCAATCGCGCTTCCCCCGCGCGAAAGAGACCCAGTACTTC. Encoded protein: CASSQSRFPRAKETQYF.

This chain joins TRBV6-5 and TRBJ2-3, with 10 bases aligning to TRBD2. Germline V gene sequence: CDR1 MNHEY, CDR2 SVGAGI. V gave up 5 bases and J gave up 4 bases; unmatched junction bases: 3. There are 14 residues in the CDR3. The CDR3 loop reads CASSTSGESDTQYF. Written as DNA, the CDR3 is TGTGCCAGCAGTACTAGCGGGGAATCAGATACGCAGTATTTT.

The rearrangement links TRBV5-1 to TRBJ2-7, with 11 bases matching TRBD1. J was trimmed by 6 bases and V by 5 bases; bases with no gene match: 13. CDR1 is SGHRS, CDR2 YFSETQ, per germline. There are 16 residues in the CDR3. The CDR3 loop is CASRAGTGGGLGEQYF. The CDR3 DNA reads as TGCGCCAGCAGGGCCGGGACAGGGGGTGGCCTCGGCGAGCAGTACTTC.

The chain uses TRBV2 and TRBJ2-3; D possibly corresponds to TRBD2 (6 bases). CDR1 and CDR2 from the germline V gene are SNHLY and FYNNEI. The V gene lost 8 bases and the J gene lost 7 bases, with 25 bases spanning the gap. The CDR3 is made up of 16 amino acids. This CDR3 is CASGGQDLIRGYTQYF. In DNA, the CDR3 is TGTGCCAGCGGGGGTCAGGACCTTATTCGGGGGTATACGCAGTATTTT. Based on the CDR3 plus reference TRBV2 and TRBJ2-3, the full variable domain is EPEVTQTPSHQVTQMGQEVILRCVPISNHLYFYWYRQILGQKVEFLVSFYNNEISEKSEIFDDQFSVERPDGSNFTLKIRSTKLEDSAMYFCASGGQDLIRGYTQYFGPGTRLTVL.

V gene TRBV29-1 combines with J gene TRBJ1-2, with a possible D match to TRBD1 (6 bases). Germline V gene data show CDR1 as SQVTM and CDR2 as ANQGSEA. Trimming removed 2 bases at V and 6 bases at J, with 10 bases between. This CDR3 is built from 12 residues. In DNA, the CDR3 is TGCAGCGTTGAATCTTGGGGGCATGGCTACACCTTC. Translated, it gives CSVESWGHGYTF.

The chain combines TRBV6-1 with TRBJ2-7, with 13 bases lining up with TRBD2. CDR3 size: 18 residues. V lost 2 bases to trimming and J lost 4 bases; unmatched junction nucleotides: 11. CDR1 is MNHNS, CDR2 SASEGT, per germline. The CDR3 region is CASSEFLGTSGGGYEQYF. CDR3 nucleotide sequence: TGTGCCAGCAGTGAATTTCTCGGAACTAGCGGGGGGGGATACGAGCAGTACTTC.

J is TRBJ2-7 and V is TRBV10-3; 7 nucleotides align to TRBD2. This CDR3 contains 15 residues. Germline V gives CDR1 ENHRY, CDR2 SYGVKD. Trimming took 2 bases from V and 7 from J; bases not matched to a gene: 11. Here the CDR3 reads CAISEETHWRGEQYV. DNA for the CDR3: TGTGCCATCAGTGAGGAAACCCACTGGCGGGGGGAGCAGTACGTC.

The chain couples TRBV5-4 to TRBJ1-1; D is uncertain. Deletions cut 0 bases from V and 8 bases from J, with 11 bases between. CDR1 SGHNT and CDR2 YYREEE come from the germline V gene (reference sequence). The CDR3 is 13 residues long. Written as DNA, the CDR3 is TGTGCCAGCAGCTTGGAGGGTGGAGGGGAAGCTTTCTTT. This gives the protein CASSLEGGGEAFF.

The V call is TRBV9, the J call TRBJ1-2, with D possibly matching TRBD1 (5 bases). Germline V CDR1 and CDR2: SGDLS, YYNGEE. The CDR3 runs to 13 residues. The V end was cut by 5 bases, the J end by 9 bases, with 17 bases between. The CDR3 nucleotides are TGTGCCAGCAGTGAGACAGCCTCGGGTAGCTACACCTTC. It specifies CASSETASGSYTF. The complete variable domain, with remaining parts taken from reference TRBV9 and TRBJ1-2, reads DSGVTQTPKHLITATGQRVTLRCSPRSGDLSVYWYQQSLDQGLQFLIQYYNGEERAKGNILERFSAQQFPDLHSELNLSSLELGDSALYFCASSETASGSYTFGSGTRLTVV.

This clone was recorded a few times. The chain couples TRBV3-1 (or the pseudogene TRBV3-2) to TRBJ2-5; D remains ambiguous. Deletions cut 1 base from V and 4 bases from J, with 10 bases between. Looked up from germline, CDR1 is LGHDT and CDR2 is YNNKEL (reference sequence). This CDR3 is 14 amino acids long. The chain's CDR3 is CASSQARGSETQYF. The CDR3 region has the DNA TGTGCCAGCAGCCAAGCACGAGGCTCAGAGACCCAGTACTTC.

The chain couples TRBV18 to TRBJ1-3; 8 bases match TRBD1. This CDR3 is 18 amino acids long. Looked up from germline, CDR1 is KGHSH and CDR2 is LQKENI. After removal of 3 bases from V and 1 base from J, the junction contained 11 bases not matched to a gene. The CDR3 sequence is CASSPNDLGQVSGNTIYF. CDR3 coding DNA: TGTGCCAGCTCACCGAATGATCTGGGACAGGTATCTGGAAACACCATATATTTT.

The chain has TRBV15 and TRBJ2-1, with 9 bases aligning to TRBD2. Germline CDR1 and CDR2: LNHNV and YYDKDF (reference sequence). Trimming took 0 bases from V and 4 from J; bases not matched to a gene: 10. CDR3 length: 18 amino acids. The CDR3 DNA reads TGTGCCACCAGCAGAGAGCGGGGGGGCCCCTCCTATTACAATGAGCAGTTCTTC. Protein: CATSRERGGPSYYNEQFF. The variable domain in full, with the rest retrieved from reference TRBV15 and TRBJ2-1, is DAMVIQNPRYQVTQFGKPVTLSCSQTLNHNVMYWYQQKSSQAPKLLFHYYDKDFNNEADTPDNFQSRRPNTSFCFLDIRSPGLGDTAMYLCATSRERGGPSYYNEQFFGPGTRLTVL.

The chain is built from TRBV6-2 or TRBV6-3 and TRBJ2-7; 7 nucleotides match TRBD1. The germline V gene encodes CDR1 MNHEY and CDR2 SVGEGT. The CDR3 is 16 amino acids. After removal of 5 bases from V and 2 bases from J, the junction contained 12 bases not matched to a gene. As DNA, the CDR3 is TGTGCCAGCAGTCTCGCGAGGGGGCGAATGGCCTACGAGCAGTACTTC. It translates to CASSLARGRMAYEQYF.